One sample yielded the 19 T cell receptor beta chains listed below, sequenced in a study of monozygotic twins with inflammatory bowel disease. TCRdb reprocessed the 5' RACE reads, with one entry per CDR3 protein and no DNA. The table lists 440,000 or so distinct CDR3 sequences, with 2% to 2.5% in the top ten. Sequenced: blood. These receptors all stem from a human donor with ulcerative colitis or Crohn's disease, or a healthy co-twin of an affected twin (not recorded which).

The rearrangement joins TRBV18 to TRBJ1-1; TCRdb proposes TRBD1, but this gene call is untestable without DNA. This CDR3 has 14 residues. In germline, CDR1 is KGHSH, CDR2 LQKENI. The CDR3 sequence is CASSPRGLTTEAFF. Full variable domain (remainder filled in from reference TRBV18 and TRBJ1-1): NAGVMQNPRHLVRRRGQEARLRCSPMKGHSHVYWYRQLPEEGLKFMVYLQKENIIDESGMPKERFSAEFPKEGPSILRIQQVVRGDSAAYFCASSPRGLTTEAFFGQGTRLTVV.

The V and J genes are TRBV20-1 and TRBJ1-2; TCRdb gives TRBD1 as the D gene, but with no DNA this cannot be confirmed. Per germline, CDR1 DFQATT and CDR2 SNEGSKA (reference sequence). The CDR3 extends over 14 amino acids. CDR3 amino acids: CSARDVRGLHGYTF.

V usage is TRBV7-2 and J usage is TRBJ1-1; TCRdb gives TRBD1 as the D gene, but with no DNA this cannot be confirmed. Germline lookup yields CDR1 SGHTA and CDR2 FQGNSA. CDR3 length: 14 amino acids. The CDR3 spells CASSSTGGQTEAFF.

The rearrangement links TRBV28 to TRBJ2-4; the D gene TCRdb calls, TRBD2, cannot be checked with no DNA. Germline lookup yields CDR1 MDHEN and CDR2 SYDVKM. The CDR3 is 14 amino acids. The CDR3 sequence is CASSSPTTGNIQYF.

J is TRBJ2-2 and V is TRBV7-2. CDR1 SGHTA and CDR2 FQGNSA come from the germline V gene. The CDR3 covers 13 residues. The CDR3 loop reads CASSGSRTGELFF. The whole variable domain, filled in from reference TRBV7-2 and TRBJ2-2, reads GAGVSQSPSNKVTEKGKDVELRCDPISGHTALYWYRQSLGQGLEFLIYFQGNSAPDKSGLPSDRFSAERTGGSVSTLTIQRTQQEDSAVYLCASSGSRTGELFFGEGSRLTVL.

The V gene is TRBV3-1, the J gene TRBJ2-7; the D call of TRBD1 rests on TCRdb alone, since no DNA is present to check it. The CDR3 spans 17 residues. Germline V CDR1 and CDR2: LGHDT, YNNKEL (reference sequence). CDR3 protein: CASSQDLTGGSSYEQYF.

The chain links TRBV24-1 to TRBJ1-5; without DNA, the TCRdb call of TRBD1 cannot be checked. Per germline, CDR1 KGHDR and CDR2 SFDVKD. This CDR3 is 19 amino acids long. The CDR3 is CATAPRDRVSSEGNQPQHF.

The rearrangement links TRBV12-3 or TRBV12-4 to TRBJ2-1. The CDR3 covers 15 residues. The CDR3 here is CASSLERSSYNEQFF.

V and J are TRBV12-3 or TRBV12-4 and TRBJ1-1; TCRdb gives TRBD1 as the D gene, but with no DNA this cannot be confirmed. The CDR3 runs 17 residues. CDR3 residues: CASSLEGQGGIYTEAFF.

The chain carries TRBV11-2 and TRBJ1-6. This CDR3 is built from 13 residues. Germline assignment: CDR1 SGHAT and CDR2 FQNNGV. The CDR3 reads CASRGGWNSPLHF.

The chain links TRBV4-3 to TRBJ2-6. Germline V gene data show CDR1 as LGHNA and CDR2 as YSLEER. This CDR3 region has 13 residues. CDR3 sequence: CASSHDSTNVLTF.

The chain uses TRBV4-3 and TRBJ2-1. This CDR3 has 15 amino acids. The germline CDR1 and CDR2 sequences are LGHNA and YSLEER. CDR3 residues: CASSQELQSYNEQFF.

The chain uses TRBV29-1 and TRBJ1-5. The CDR3 is made up of 13 amino acids. Germline lookup yields CDR1 SQVTM and CDR2 ANQGSEA. Here the CDR3 reads CSELRRRDQPQHF. Filled out from reference TRBV29-1 and TRBJ1-5, the complete variable domain reads SAVISQKPSRDICQRGTSLTIQCQVDSQVTMMFWYRQQPGQSLTLIATANQGSEATYESGFVIDKFPISRPNLTFSTLTVSNMSPEDSSIYLCSELRRRDQPQHFGDGTRLSIL.

This chain connects TRBV25-1 to TRBJ2-1; TCRdb picks TRBD1, but there is no DNA to check that call. This CDR3 is 14 amino acids long. Germline CDR1 and CDR2: MGHDK and SYGVNS. This chain's CDR3 is CASSGTGGYNEQFF.

V and J are TRBV6-4 and TRBJ2-5; the D call from TCRdb, TRBD2, cannot be confirmed without DNA. This CDR3 contains 16 residues. Germline V gene sequence: CDR1 MRHNA, CDR2 SNTAGT. This chain's CDR3 is CASSERAGGLLETQYF.

This chain uses TRBV5-1 with TRBJ1-1; TCRdb calls TRBD1, which cannot be checked without DNA. CDR1 and CDR2 from the germline V gene are SGHRS and YFSETQ. The CDR3 spans 13 residues. The CDR3 here is CASYGTGNTEAFF. The complete variable domain, with remaining parts taken from reference TRBV5-1 and TRBJ1-1, reads KAGVTQTPRYLIKTRGQQVTLSCSPISGHRSVSWYQQTPGQGLQFLFEYFSETQRNKGNFPGRFSGRQFSNSRSEMNVSTLELGDSALYLCASYGTGNTEAFFGQGTRLTVV.

The genes are TRBV7-9 and TRBJ1-1; TCRdb reports TRBD1, a call that lacks DNA to check it against. From germline, CDR1 is SEHNR and CDR2 FQNEAQ (reference sequence). There are 16 residues in the CDR3. The CDR3 loop reads CASSLATGVGNTEAFF.

The V call is TRBV4-1, the J call TRBJ2-7; TCRdb reports TRBD1, a call that lacks DNA to check it against. The CDR3 loop spans 14 amino acids. Germline CDR1 reads MGHRA; CDR2 reads YSYEKL. The chain's CDR3 is CASSQKGQVTEQYF.

The V gene is TRBV5-1, the J gene TRBJ2-5; TCRdb's assignment of TRBD2 cannot be checked, as there is no DNA. Per the germline V gene, CDR1 is SGHRS and CDR2 is YFSETQ. The CDR3 is made up of 18 amino acids. CDR3 region: CASSLVRTSGGHQETQYF.